The 8 T cell receptor beta chains in this list originate from one sample, sequenced in a study of Ad26.COV2.S vaccination and SARS-CoV-2 variants (dated by TCRdb to the early 2020s). This specimen's treatment or condition label, per the study, means: about 20 received Ad26.COV2.S at low or high dose, single or two shots; five or six received placebo; per-sample allocation not given. For vaccine and placebo recipients, repertoires were sequenced using samples collected on day 63 after the first injection. The library relied on the immunoSEQ multiplex PCR assay. The table was pulled from immuneACCESS by TCRdb, which kept in-frame rearrangements only. Such tables lose some clones; where checked, under half of the loss comes from unresolved V genes, and the rest has no known cause. This sample gives 300,000 to 400,000 clones in total; 80% to 90% of them show up just once. 3.3% of the sample rests with the top ten.

The sequences come from peripheral blood, collected in a trial of Ad26.COV2.S vaccine versus placebo. The receptors stem from a person aged 18-60 years who received the Ad26.COV2.S COVID-19 vaccine or a placebo.

The V call is TRBV13, the J call TRBJ2-1, with TRBD2 matching 11 bases. The CDR3 extends over 19 amino acids. J was trimmed by 4 bases and V by 0 bases; bases with no gene match: 11. CDR1 and CDR2 (germline): PRHDT, FYEKMQ (reference sequence). CDR3 DNA sequence: TGTGCCAGCAGCTTAGGCTTCGGTAGCGGGAGGGCCACGTACAATGAGCAGTTCTTC. Its translation: CASSLGFGSGRATYNEQFF.

The sample holds one count of this clone. The V and J genes are TRBV3-1 (or the pseudogene TRBV3-2) and TRBJ2-7, with TRBD1 matching 8 bases. V was clipped by 4 bases and J by 3 bases; unmatched bases: 8. The CDR3 loop spans 15 amino acids. Germline V CDR1 and CDR2: LGHDT, YNNKEL (reference sequence). The CDR3 spells CASSPAGTGDYEQYF. As DNA, the CDR3 is TGTGCCAGCAGCCCTGCCGGGACAGGAGACTACGAGCAGTACTTC.

As to this clone: The sample holds other DNA sequences that translate to the same CDR3. This chain links TRBV7-2 with TRBJ2-3; D is ambiguous. The CDR3 contains 12 residues. Germline V CDR1 and CDR2: SGHTA, FQGNSA. Between the trimmed V and J ends, which lost 2 bases and 5 bases, there was a span of 5 bases. In DNA, the CDR3 is TGTGCCAGCAGCTTAACGGGAGATACGCAGTATTTT. Its protein product is CASSLTGDTQYF.

The genes are TRBV30 and TRBJ1-3; no reliable D call. The V gene lost 3 bases and the J gene lost 0 bases, with 9 bases spanning the gap. Germline values: CDR1 GTSNPN, CDR2 SVGIG (reference sequence). CDR3 size: 14 residues. Here the CDR3 reads CAWSGVSSGNTIYF. The DNA of the CDR3 is TGTGCCTGGAGCGGAGTTAGCTCTGGAAACACCATATATTTT.

This clone came up a few times. V usage is TRBV6-5 and J usage is TRBJ2-2; D is unclear. Trimming cost V 5 bases and J 0 bases, with 7 bases left between them. CDR3 size: 14 residues. Germline V gene data show CDR1 as MNHEY and CDR2 as SVGAGI. The CDR3 DNA sequence: TGTGCCAGCAGTATTAGTGCGAACACCGGGGAGCTGTTTTTT. As protein: CASSISANTGELFF.

The chain carries TRBV7-9 and TRBJ1-4; no firm D call. Germline V gene data show CDR1 as SEHNR and CDR2 as FQNEAQ (reference sequence). The CDR3 contains 16 residues. V was clipped by 2 bases and J by 8 bases, with 18 bases between them. CDR3 in DNA: TGTGCCAGCAGCTTAAATAGGCACCCTACGAAGGAAAAACTGTTTTTT. Residues: CASSLNRHPTKEKLFF.

This chain links TRBV30 with TRBJ1-1, with D unclear. V lost 2 bases and J lost 3, with 10 bases in between. The CDR3 is 13 residues long. Germline values: CDR1 GTSNPN, CDR2 SVGIG (reference sequence). The CDR3 bases are TGTGCCTGGAGTCGGGAAGCTTACACTGAAGCTTTCTTT. It specifies CAWSREAYTEAFF.

The V call is TRBV6-5, the J call TRBJ1-6; D not certain. With 0 bases removed from V and 10 bases from J, the gap between germline ends came to 10 bases. The CDR3 sequence is 14 residues long. Germline V gene lookup returns CDR1 MNHEY and CDR2 SVGAGI. The CDR3 sequence is CASSYSTRDSPLHF. The CDR3 DNA is TGTGCCAGCAGTTACTCGACCCGCGACTCACCCCTCCACTTT.